This is a list of T cell receptor beta chains from one sample in a study of technical replicates of blood from a handful of donors. Assay used: immunoSEQ multiplex PCR; TCRdb lists only in-frame clones, some missing. The repertoire holds tens of thousands of clones, with 93% as singletons. Sequenced: T cells isolated from PBMCs. These receptors were collected from a human donor in good health. Both conserved end residues are part of each CDR3. The D gene is left open where the match is weak. Not all rows give a size; the values are once, few, many and, for expanded clones, a class.

V	size	D	J	DNA	CDR3
TRBV6-5	-	TRBD1	TRBJ2-7	TGTGCCAGCAGTCAGCCGGGACAGGGGGCCTCCGAGCAGTACTTC	CASSQPGQGASEQYF
TRBV7-2	-	-	TRBJ2-2	TGTGCCAGCAGCTTGGGGGGGGCCGGTCGGGAGCTGTTTTTT	CASSLGGAGRELFF
TRBV19	-	-	TRBJ1-1	TGTGCCAGTAGTATAGACAGGGACACTGAAGCTTTCTTT	CASSIDRDTEAFF
TRBV5-1	once	TRBD2	TRBJ2-5	TGCGCCAGCCCACTGCGGGCGGGGGGGCCCGGGGCACAGTACTTC	CASPLRAGGPGAQYF
TRBV5-1	once	TRBD1	TRBJ2-7	TGCGCCAGCAGCCCCGGGACAGGGTCCAGCGAGCAGTACTTC	CASSPGTGSSEQYF
TRBV5-1	-	TRBD1	TRBJ1-2	TGCGCCAGCAGCCCCCGGGACAGGGGGTATGGCTACACCTTC	CASSPRDRGYGYTF
TRBV2	-	-	TRBJ1-5	TGTGCCAGCAGTGACAACCGGGGTCAGCCCCAGCATTTT	CASSDNRGQPQHF
TRBV6-5	-	-	TRBJ1-1	TGTGCCAGCAGTTTCACCGAGACAGCTAACACTGAAGCTTTCTTT	CASSFTETANTEAFF
TRBV4-2	-	TRBD1	TRBJ2-1	TGTGCCAGCAGCCAGGGTACAGGGGGTTATGGAAATGAGCAGTTCTTC	CASSQGTGGYGNEQFF
TRBV5-1	-	-	TRBJ1-2	TGCGCCAGCAGCTTGATTAACAGCAACTATGGCTACACCTTC	CASSLINSNYGYTF
TRBV4-1	once	-	TRBJ1-1	TGCGCCAGCAGCCTCCGGCCCCAGGTGAACACTGAAGCTTTCTTT	CASSLRPQVNTEAFF
TRBV5-1	-	-	TRBJ1-4	TGCGCCAGCAGTTCTGGACAGATTAATGAAAAACTGTTTTTT	CASSSGQINEKLFF
TRBV2	-	-	TRBJ1-5	TGTGCCAGCAGCCCCATACCAGGACAGCCCCAGCATTTT	CASSPIPGQPQHF
TRBV29-1	-	TRBD1	TRBJ2-7	TGCAGCGTTGTTCCGGGACAGGGGGCCTACGAGCAGTACTTC	CSVVPGQGAYEQYF
TRBV6-4	-	-	TRBJ2-5	TGTGCCAGCAGGGAGGGGTGGGAGACCCAGTACTTC	CASREGWETQYF
TRBV7-6	-	-	TRBJ2-7	TGTGCCAGCAGCCCTCGGACAAAGCTAGGCTACGAGCAGTACTTC	CASSPRTKLGYEQYF
TRBV25-1	-	TRBD2	TRBJ2-3	TGTGCCAGCAGTGAATACGGGAGGGAAGGAGATACGCAGTATTTT	CASSEYGREGDTQYF
TRBV18	-	-	TRBJ2-5	TGTGCCAGCTCCCCGACAATTCAAGAGACCCAGTACTTC	CASSPTIQETQYF
TRBV5-1	-	TRBD1	TRBJ1-5	TGCGCCAGCAGCCCCGGACAGGGTCTTAGCAATCAGCCCCAGCATTTT	CASSPGQGLSNQPQHF
TRBV7-9	once	-	TRBJ1-2	TGTGCCAGCAGCTTAGAGACAGAACGGGATGGCTACACCTTC	CASSLETERDGYTF
TRBV9	-	-	TRBJ1-1	TGTGCCAGCAGCCCCAGGGGTAGGGACGGACATAAGAACACTGAAGCTTTCTTT	CASSPRGRDGHKNTEAFF
TRBV15	few	-	TRBJ2-1	TGTGCCACCAGCGATGAGCGCCCCCCCGGCAATGAGCAGTTCTTC	CATSDERPPGNEQFF
TRBV7-6	-	TRBD1	TRBJ2-1	TGTGCCAGCAGCTTAGCCCCGGACAGGTTAAGGTCCTACAATGAGCAGTTCTTC	CASSLAPDRLRSYNEQFF
TRBV4-1	-	TRBD1	TRBJ1-2	TGCGCCAGCAGCCAAGAAACGACAGGGGGCTTATTTGGCTACACCTTC	CASSQETTGGLFGYTF
TRBV18	-	-	TRBJ1-2	TGTGCCAGCTCACCAAGCGAATCGCGAGGCTACACCTTC	CASSPSESRGYTF
TRBV30	-	TRBD2	TRBJ2-1	TGTGCCTGGAGTTCGGAGCGGGGGGGCTCGCAGTTCTTC	CAWSSERGGSQFF
TRBV18	-	-	TRBJ2-1	TGTGCCAGCTCACCATCGGACAATGAGCAGTTCTTC	CASSPSDNEQFF
TRBV4-1	-	TRBD1	TRBJ2-3	TGCGCCAGCAGCCAGGACGGACAGGGGCCAGATACGCAGTATTTT	CASSQDGQGPDTQYF
TRBV4-1	-	-	TRBJ2-7	TGCGCCAGCAGCCAAGCCGGGCTAGCGCTGAACTACGAGCAGTACTTC	CASSQAGLALNYEQYF
TRBV14	-	-	TRBJ2-3	TGTGCCAGCAGCCAAGATGCTGGGTTCGGAGCGGGTGACACAGATACGCAGTATTTT	CASSQDAGFGAGDTDTQYF
TRBV7-9	-	-	TRBJ2-1	TGTGCCAGCAGCTTAGTTGCGGAAAGCTTAAACAATGAGCAGTTCTTC	CASSLVAESLNNEQFF
TRBV7-9	-	-	TRBJ2-7	TGTGCCAGCAACGACGGGTACGAGCAGTACTTC	CASNDGYEQYF
TRBV5-1	-	TRBD2	TRBJ2-3	TGCGCCAGCCTGGGGGGGGACCCAGATACGCAGTATTTT	CASLGGDPDTQYF
TRBV13	-	-	TRBJ2-7	TGTGCCAGCAGCTTGGGAGCCTACGAGCAGTACTTC	CASSLGAYEQYF
TRBV11-3	-	-	TRBJ2-1	TGTGCCAGCAGCCGCTCCTACAATGAGCAGTTCTTC	CASSRSYNEQFF
TRBV5-1	-	-	TRBJ1-3	TGCGCCAGCAAGGACGGGAGCTCTGGAAACACCATATATTTT	CASKDGSSGNTIYF
TRBV5-6	-	-	TRBJ2-7	TGTGCCAGCAGCCCGCCGGGGGATCCGGACTACGAGCAGTACTTC	CASSPPGDPDYEQYF
TRBV5-1	once	-	TRBJ2-2	TGCGCCAGCAGCTTAGTTGGACTCCCCGGGGAGCTGTTTTTT	CASSLVGLPGELFF
TRBV20-1	-	TRBD1	TRBJ1-1	TGCAGTGCTGGACAGGGGCGGGCTTTCTTT	CSAGQGRAFF
TRBV6-5	-	-	TRBJ2-5	TGTGCCAGCAGTTACACGGGACTGCTCCCCCAAGAGACCCAGTACTTC	CASSYTGLLPQETQYF
TRBV7-9	-	-	TRBJ2-7	TGTGCCAGCAGCCCCTACTACGAGCAGTACTTC	CASSPYYEQYF
TRBV19	-	-	TRBJ2-2	TGTGCCAGTAGTAAACACTCGGGGATCACCGGGGAGCTGTTTTTT	CASSKHSGITGELFF
TRBV4-1	-	-	TRBJ1-5	TGCGCCAGCAGCCAAGAAAGCAGGGGAGGGCAGCCCCAGCATTTT	CASSQESRGGQPQHF
TRBV6-4	-	-	TRBJ2-1	TGTGCCAGCAGTGACGGCGGGGGCGGCTCCTACAATGAGCAGTTCTTC	CASSDGGGGSYNEQFF
TRBV6-1	few	-	TRBJ1-5	TGTGCCAGCAGTCGAGGTAGCAATCAGCCCCAGCATTTT	CASSRGSNQPQHF